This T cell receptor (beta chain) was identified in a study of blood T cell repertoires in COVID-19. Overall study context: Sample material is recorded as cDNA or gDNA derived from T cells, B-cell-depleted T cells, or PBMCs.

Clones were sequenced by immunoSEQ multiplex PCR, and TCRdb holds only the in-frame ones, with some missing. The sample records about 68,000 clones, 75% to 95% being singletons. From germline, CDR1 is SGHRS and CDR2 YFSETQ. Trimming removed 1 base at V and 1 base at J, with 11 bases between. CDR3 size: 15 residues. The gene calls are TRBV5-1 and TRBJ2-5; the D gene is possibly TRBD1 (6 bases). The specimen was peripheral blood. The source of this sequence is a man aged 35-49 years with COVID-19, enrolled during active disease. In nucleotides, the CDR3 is TGCGCCAGCAGCTTGCCCAGGGGCGCCCAAGAGACCCAGTACTTC. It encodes CASSLPRGAQETQYF.